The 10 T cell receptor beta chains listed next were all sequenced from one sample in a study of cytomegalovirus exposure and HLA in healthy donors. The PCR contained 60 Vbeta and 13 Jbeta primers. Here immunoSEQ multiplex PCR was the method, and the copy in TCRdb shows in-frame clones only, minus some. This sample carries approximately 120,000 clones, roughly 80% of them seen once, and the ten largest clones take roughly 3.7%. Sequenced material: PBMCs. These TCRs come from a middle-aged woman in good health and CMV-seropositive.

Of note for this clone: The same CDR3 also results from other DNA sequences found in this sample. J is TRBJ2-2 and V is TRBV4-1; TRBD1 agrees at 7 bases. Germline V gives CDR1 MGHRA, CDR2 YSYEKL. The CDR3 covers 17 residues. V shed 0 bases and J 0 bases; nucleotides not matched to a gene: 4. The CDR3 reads CASSQDGQGANTGELFF. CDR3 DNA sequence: TGCGCCAGCAGCCAAGATGGGCAGGGGGCGAACACCGGGGAGCTGTTTTTT.

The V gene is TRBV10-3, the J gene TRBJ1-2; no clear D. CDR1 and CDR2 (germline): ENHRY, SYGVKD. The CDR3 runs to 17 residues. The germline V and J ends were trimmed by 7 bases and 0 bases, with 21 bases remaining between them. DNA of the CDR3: TGTGCCATCACGGACTTTTCACGACGGAATACTAACTATGGCTACACCTTC. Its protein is CAITDFSRRNTNYGYTF.

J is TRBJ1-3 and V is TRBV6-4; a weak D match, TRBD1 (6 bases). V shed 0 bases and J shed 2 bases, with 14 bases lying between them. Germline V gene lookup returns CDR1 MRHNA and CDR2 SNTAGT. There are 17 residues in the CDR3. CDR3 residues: CASSDSTGPQAGNTIYF. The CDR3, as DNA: TGTGCCAGCAGTGACTCGACAGGACCTCAAGCTGGAAACACCATATATTTT.

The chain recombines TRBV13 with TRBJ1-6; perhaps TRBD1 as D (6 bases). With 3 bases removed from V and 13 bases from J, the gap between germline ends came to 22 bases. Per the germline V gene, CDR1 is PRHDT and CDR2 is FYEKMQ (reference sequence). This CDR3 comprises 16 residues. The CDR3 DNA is TGTGCCAGCAGCTTTCCCGCGGCAGGGGTCCATCGGCCCCTCCACTTT. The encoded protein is CASSFPAAGVHRPLHF.

CDR3 sequence (DNA): TGCAGCGTTGTGGGCGGGACAGGGAGGTACGAGCAGTACTTC. It codes for CSVVGGTGRYEQYF. The chain uses TRBV29-1 and TRBJ2-7; TRBD1 matches at 9 bases. From germline, CDR1 is SQVTM and CDR2 ANQGSEA. The CDR3 sequence is 14 residues long. The V segment lost 4 bases and the J segment 4 bases; nucleotides outside the gene matches: 8.

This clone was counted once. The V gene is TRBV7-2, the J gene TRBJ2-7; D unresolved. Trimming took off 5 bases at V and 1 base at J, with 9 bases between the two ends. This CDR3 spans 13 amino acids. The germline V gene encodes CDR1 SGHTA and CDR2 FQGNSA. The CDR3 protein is CASSIYNSYEQYF. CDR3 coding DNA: TGTGCCAGCAGCATTTATAATTCCTACGAGCAGTACTTC.

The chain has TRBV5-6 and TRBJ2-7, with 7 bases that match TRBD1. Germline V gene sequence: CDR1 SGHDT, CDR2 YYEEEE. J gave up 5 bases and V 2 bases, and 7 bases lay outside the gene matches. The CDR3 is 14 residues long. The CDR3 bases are TGTGCCAGCAGCTTCGGACAGGTTTGGGACGAGCAGTACTTC. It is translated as CASSFGQVWDEQYF. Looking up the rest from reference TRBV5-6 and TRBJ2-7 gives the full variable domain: DAGVTQSPTHLIKTRGQQVTLRCSPKSGHDTVSWYQQALGQGPQFIFQYYEEEERQRGNFPDRFSGHQFPNYSSELNVNALLLGDSALYLCASSFGQVWDEQYFGPGTRLTVT.

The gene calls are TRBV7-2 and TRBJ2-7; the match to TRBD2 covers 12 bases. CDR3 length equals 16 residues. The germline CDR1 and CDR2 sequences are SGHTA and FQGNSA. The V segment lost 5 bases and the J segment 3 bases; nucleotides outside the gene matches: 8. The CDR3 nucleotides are TGTGCCAGCAGCCCATGGACTAGCGGGACCTTCTACGAGCAGTACTTC. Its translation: CASSPWTSGTFYEQYF. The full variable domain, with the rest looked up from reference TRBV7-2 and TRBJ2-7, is GAGVSQSPSNKVTEKGKDVELRCDPISGHTALYWYRQSLGQGLEFLIYFQGNSAPDKSGLPSDRFSAERTGGSVSTLTIQRTQQEDSAVYLCASSPWTSGTFYEQYFGPGTRLTVT.

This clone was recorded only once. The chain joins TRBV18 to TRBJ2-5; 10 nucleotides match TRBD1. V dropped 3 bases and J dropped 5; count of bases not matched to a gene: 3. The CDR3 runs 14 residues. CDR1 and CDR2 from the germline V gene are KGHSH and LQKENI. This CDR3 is CASSPGTGVETQYF. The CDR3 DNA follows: TGTGCCAGCTCACCTGGGACAGGGGTGGAGACCCAGTACTTC.

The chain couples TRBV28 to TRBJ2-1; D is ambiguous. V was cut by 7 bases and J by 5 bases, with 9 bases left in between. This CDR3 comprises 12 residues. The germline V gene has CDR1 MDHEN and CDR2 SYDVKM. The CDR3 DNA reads TGTGCCAGCACTACTTTAAACAATGAGCAGTTCTTC. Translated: CASTTLNNEQFF. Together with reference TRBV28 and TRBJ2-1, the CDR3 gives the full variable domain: DVKVTQSSRYLVKRTGEKVFLECVQDMDHENMFWYRQDPGLGLRLIYFSYDVKMKEKGDIPEGYSVSREKKERFSLILESASTNQTSMYLCASTTLNNEQFFGPGTRLTVL.